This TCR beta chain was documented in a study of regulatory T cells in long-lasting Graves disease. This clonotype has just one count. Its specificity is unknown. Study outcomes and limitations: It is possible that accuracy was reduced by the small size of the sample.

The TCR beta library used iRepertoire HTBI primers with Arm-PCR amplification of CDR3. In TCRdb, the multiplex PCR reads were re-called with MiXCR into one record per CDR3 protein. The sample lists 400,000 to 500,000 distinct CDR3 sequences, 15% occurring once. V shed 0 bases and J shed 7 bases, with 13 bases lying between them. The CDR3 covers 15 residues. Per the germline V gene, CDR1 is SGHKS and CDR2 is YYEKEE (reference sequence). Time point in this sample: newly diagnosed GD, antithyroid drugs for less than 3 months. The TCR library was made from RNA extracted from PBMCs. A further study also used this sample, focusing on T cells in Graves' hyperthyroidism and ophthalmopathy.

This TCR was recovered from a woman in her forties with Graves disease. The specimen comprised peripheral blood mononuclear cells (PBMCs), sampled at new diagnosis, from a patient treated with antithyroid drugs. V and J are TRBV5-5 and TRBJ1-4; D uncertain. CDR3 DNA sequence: TGTGCCAGCAGCTTGGGGGCGGGTCGGGCTGAAAAACTGTTTTTT. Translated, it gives CASSLGAGRAEKLFF.